A single sample gave rise to the 11 T cell receptor beta chains below, sequenced in a study of T cells in Graves' hyperthyroidism and ophthalmopathy. RNA transcripts gave rise to amplified TCR beta CDR3 regions. The TCR CDR3 was amplified in a first-round RT-PCR using the HTBI primer set. TCRdb independently ran MiXCR on the multiplex PCR reads; one entry per CDR3 protein. The repertoire holds 300,000 to 350,000 distinct CDR3 sequences, about 14% seen once, with about 26% in the top ten. The specimen was blood. The receptors shown here come from a woman in her twenties or thirties with Graves' hyperthyroidism.

The chain combines TRBV20-1 with TRBJ2-1, with a weak D call TRBD1 (5 bases). V lost 3 bases and J 2 bases, leaving 11 bases between the germline ends. The CDR3 covers 14 residues. Germline assignment: CDR1 DFQATT and CDR2 SNEGSKA (reference sequence). For the CDR3, the DNA is TGCAGTGCTAGGGGTGGGGCCGCCTACAATGAGCAGTTCTTC. Translated: CSARGGAAYNEQFF.

This clonotype was detected many times. The chain links TRBV7-9 to TRBJ2-3, with 8 nucleotides matching TRBD1. With 5 bases clipped from V and 4 bases from J, the junction kept 11 bases outside the gene matches. This CDR3 spans 16 amino acids. CDR1 and CDR2 (germline): SEHNR, FQNEAQ (reference sequence). In DNA form, the CDR3 reads TGTGCCAGCAGCGCCTTACAGGGGGGACTTTCAGATACGCAGTATTTT. Translation: CASSALQGGLSDTQYF.

This clonotype was observed a few times. The chain joins TRBV15 to TRBJ2-3; D gene ambiguous. CDR3 length: 12 residues. V was trimmed by 5 bases and J by 2 bases, leaving 5 bases between them. Germline V CDR1 and CDR2: LNHNV, YYDKDF (reference sequence). The CDR3 DNA reads TGTGCCACCAGCGACACCACAGATACGCAGTATTTT. Amino acids: CATSDTTDTQYF.

This clonotype was seen at least ten times. J is TRBJ1-1 and V is TRBV3-1, with a weak D call TRBD1 (6 bases). This CDR3 has 13 amino acids. The germline CDR1 and CDR2 sequences are LGHDT and YNNKEL (reference sequence). Trimming cost V 5 bases and J 4 bases, with 11 bases left between them. The CDR3 is CASSKTGFTEAFF. Here the CDR3 DNA reads TGTGCCAGCAGCAAGACAGGCTTCACTGAAGCTTTCTTT.

This clonotype has only a few counts. The V gene is TRBV29-1, the J gene TRBJ2-7; 7 bases align to TRBD2. The CDR3 consists of 12 residues. J gave up 7 bases and V 0 bases, and 3 bases lay outside the gene matches. The germline CDR1 and CDR2 sequences are SQVTM and ANQGSEA. CDR3 DNA: TGCAGCGTTGAAGAGGGGGGGGTGGAGCAGTACTTC. Protein: CSVEEGGVEQYF.

This clonotype turned up a few times. A clone one base away is much larger, so this may be a read error. The chain uses TRBV14 and TRBJ2-3; D is unresolved. Germline lookup yields CDR1 SGHDN and CDR2 FVKESK. With 8 bases removed from V and 0 bases from J, the gap between germline ends came to 3 bases. This CDR3 spans 11 amino acids. CDR3 sequence (DNA): TGTGCCAGCCCCAGCACAGATACGCAGTATTTT. It translates to CASPSTDTQYF. Full variable domain (outside the CDR3, taken from reference TRBV14 and TRBJ2-3): EAGVTQFPSHSVIEKGQTVTLRCDPISGHDNLYWYRRVMGKEIKFLLHFVKESKQDESGMPNNRFLAERTGGTYSTLKVQPAELEDSGVYFCASPSTDTQYFGPGTRLTVL.

This clonotype was seen repeatedly, ten times or more. V and J are TRBV28 and TRBJ1-1, with D unclear. There are 14 residues in the CDR3. V lost 5 bases, J lost 0 bases, and 10 bases lay in between. The V gene's germline CDR1 is MDHEN and CDR2 SYDVKM. This CDR3 reads CASSQTDVNTEAFF. For the CDR3, the DNA is TGTGCCAGCAGTCAAACGGATGTGAACACTGAAGCTTTCTTT. Supplemented by reference TRBV28 and TRBJ1-1, the full variable domain reads DVKVTQSSRYLVKRTGEKVFLECVQDMDHENMFWYRQDPGLGLRLIYFSYDVKMKEKGDIPEGYSVSREKKERFSLILESASTNQTSMYLCASSQTDVNTEAFFGQGTRLTVV.

This clonotype showed up many times. V usage is TRBV28 and J usage is TRBJ1-1; perhaps TRBD1 as D (5 bases). CDR1 and CDR2 (germline): MDHEN, SYDVKM. The CDR3 is 15 residues long. V shed 7 bases and J shed 4 bases, with 19 bases lying between them. CDR3 region: CASKRGGSGATEAFF. CDR3 sequence (DNA): TGTGCCAGCAAGCGGGGCGGGAGCGGGGCCACTGAAGCTTTCTTT. Variable domain in full (rest from reference TRBV28 and TRBJ1-1): DVKVTQSSRYLVKRTGEKVFLECVQDMDHENMFWYRQDPGLGLRLIYFSYDVKMKEKGDIPEGYSVSREKKERFSLILESASTNQTSMYLCASKRGGSGATEAFFGQGTRLTVV.

This clonotype was counted a few times. CDR3 coding DNA: TGTGCCAGCATAATGGGCACTGAAGCTTTCTTT. Translating gives CASIMGTEAFF. The chain recombines TRBV25-1 with TRBJ1-1; D not resolved. The germline V and J ends were trimmed by 7 bases and 4 bases, with 7 bases remaining between them. Germline loops: CDR1 MGHDK, CDR2 SYGVNS. The CDR3 loop spans 11 amino acids.

This clonotype was seen repeatedly, ten times or more. The chain is built from TRBV28 and TRBJ2-3; 9 bases are a match to TRBD2. Germline assignment: CDR1 MDHEN and CDR2 SYDVKM. V lost 5 bases to trimming and J lost 4 bases; unmatched junction nucleotides: 10. The CDR3 totals 16 residues. For the CDR3, the DNA is TGTGCCAGCAGTCAGTTTATAGCGGGAGACGCAGATACGCAGTATTTT. Translating gives CASSQFIAGDADTQYF.

This clonotype was seen ten or more times. The rearrangement links TRBV12-3 or TRBV12-4 to TRBJ1-1; TRBD1 aligns across 7 bases. The CDR3 consists of 15 residues. The ends lost 8 bases at V and 4 bases at J; junction bases unmatched: 13. CDR3: CASGPITGESTEAFF. For the CDR3, the DNA is TGTGCCAGCGGGCCCATTACAGGGGAGAGCACTGAAGCTTTCTTT.